This TCR beta chain was recovered during a study of T cell repertoires in cytomegalovirus infection. Study details: Public TCR beta signature analysis indicated the presence of both CMV infection and matching HLA type.

This CDR3 region has 14 residues. V lost 0 bases and J 1 base, leaving 6 bases between the germline ends. TCRdb analysed the reads with MiXCR anew, one entry per CDR3 protein. The sample gives about 830,000 distinct CDR3 sequences, about 31% of which show up once; over 10% is in the top ten. This clonotype has more than one count but fewer than ten. Its antigen is currently unknown. Sequencing used cultured CD8+ T cells from PBMCs, obtained from culture after CMV antigen stimulation. The sequence was obtained from a human donor in good health (CMV status not recorded). Some clones in this sample may be carry-over from other donors' samples. The chain recombines TRBV12-3 or TRBV12-4 with TRBJ1-1; D not certain. The CDR3 protein is CASSLAPPNTEAFF. The CDR3 DNA is TGTGCCAGCAGTTTAGCACCACCGAACACTGAAGCTTTCTTT.